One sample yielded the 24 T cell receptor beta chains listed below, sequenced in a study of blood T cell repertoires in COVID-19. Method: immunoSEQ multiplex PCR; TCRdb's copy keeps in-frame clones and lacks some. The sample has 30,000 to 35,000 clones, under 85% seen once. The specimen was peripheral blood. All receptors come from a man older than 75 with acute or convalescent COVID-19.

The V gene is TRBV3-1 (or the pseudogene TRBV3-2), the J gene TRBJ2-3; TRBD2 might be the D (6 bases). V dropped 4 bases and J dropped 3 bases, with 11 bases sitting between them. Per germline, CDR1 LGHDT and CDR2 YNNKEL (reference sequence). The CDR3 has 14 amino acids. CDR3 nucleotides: TGTGCCAGCAGCCCGGGGGTTAGGACAGATACGCAGTATTTT. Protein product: CASSPGVRTDTQYF.

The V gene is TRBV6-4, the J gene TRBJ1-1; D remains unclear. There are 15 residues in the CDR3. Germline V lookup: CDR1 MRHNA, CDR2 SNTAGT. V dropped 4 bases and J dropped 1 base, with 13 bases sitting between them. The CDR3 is CASSVADGANTEAFF. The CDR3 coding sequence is TGTGCCAGCAGTGTAGCAGACGGAGCGAACACTGAAGCTTTCTTT.

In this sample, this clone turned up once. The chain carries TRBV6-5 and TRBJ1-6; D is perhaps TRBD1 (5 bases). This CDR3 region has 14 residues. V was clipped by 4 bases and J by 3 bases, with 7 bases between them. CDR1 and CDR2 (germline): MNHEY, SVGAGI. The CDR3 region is CASSSDSYNSPLHF. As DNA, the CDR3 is TGTGCCAGCAGTTCCGACAGCTATAATTCACCCCTCCACTTT.

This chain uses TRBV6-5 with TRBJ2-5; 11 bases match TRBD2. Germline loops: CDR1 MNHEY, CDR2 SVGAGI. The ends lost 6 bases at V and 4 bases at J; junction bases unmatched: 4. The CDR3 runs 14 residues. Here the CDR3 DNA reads TGTGCCAGCAGCCAAACTAGCGGGGGAGAGACCCAGTACTTC. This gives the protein CASSQTSGGETQYF.

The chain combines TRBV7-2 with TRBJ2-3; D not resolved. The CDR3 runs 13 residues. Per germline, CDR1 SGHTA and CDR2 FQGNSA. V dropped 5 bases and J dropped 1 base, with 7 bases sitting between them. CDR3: CASSIHGTDTQYF. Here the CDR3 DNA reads TGTGCCAGCAGCATACATGGCACAGATACGCAGTATTTT.

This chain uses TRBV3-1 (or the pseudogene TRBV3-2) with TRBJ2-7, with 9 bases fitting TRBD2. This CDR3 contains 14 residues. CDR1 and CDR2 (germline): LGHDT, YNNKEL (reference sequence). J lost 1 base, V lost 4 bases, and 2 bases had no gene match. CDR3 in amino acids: CASSPSGGSYEQYF. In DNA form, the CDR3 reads TGTGCCAGCAGCCCGAGCGGGGGGTCCTACGAGCAGTACTTC.

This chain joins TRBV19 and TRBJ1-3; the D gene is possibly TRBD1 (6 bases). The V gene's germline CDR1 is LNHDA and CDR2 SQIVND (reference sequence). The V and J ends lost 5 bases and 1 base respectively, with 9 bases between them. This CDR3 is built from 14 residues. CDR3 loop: CASSLGQSGNTIYF. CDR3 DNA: TGTGCCAGTAGTCTCGGACAGTCTGGAAACACCATATATTTT. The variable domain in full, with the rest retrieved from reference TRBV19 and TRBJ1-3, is DGGITQSPKYLFRKEGQNVTLSCEQNLNHDAMYWYRQDPGQGLRLIYYSQIVNDFQKGDIAEGYSVSREKKESFPLTVTSAQKNPTAFYLCASSLGQSGNTIYFGEGSWLTVV.

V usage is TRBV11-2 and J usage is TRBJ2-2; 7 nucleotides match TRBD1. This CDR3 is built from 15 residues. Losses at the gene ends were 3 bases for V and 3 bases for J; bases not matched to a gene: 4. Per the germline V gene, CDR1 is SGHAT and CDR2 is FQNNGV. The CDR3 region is CASSFLTGYTGELFF. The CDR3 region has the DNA TGTGCCAGCAGCTTCCTGACAGGGTACACCGGGGAGCTGTTTTTT.

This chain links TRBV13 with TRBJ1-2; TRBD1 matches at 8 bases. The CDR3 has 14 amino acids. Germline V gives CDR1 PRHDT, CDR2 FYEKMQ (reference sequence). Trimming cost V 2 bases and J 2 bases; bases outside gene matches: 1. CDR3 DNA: TGTGCCAGCAGCTTAAGACAGGGGAACTATGGCTACACCTTC. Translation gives CASSLRQGNYGYTF.

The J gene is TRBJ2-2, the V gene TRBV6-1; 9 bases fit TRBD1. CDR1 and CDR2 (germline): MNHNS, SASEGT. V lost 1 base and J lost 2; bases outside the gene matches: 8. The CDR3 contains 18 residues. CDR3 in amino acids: CASSEGWGQGANTGELFF. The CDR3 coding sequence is TGTGCCAGCAGTGAAGGGTGGGGACAGGGAGCTAACACCGGGGAGCTGTTTTTT.

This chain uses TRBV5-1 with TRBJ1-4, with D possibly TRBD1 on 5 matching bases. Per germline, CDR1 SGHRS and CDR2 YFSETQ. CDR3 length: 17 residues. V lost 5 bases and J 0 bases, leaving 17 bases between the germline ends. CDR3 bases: TGCGCCAGCAGGCTAGGTGACAGTATTGCAACTAATGAAAAACTGTTTTTT. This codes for CASRLGDSIATNEKLFF.

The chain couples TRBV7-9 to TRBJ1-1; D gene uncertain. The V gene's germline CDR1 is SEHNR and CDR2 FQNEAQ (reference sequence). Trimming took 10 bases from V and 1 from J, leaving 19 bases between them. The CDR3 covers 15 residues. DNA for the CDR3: TGTGCCACCCTCCGGGGTCGCCACGGGAACACTGAAGCTTTCTTT. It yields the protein CATLRGRHGNTEAFF. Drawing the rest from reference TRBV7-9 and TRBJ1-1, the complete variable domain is DTGVSQNPRHKITKRGQNVTFRCDPISEHNRLYWYRQTLGQGPEFLTYFQNEAQLEKSRLLSDRFSAERPKGSFSTLEIQRTEQGDSAMYLCATLRGRHGNTEAFFGQGTRLTVV.

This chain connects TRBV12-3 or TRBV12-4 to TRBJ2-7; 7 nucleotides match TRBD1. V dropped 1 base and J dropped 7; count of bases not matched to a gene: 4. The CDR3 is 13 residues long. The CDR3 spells CASSLEGAQEQYF. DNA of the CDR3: TGTGCCAGCAGTTTAGAGGGGGCGCAAGAGCAGTACTTC.

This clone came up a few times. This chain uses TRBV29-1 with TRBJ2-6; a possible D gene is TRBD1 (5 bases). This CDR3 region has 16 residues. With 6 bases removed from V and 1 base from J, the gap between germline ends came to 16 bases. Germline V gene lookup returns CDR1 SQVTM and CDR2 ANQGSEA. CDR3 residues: CSVLDRGPSGANVLTF. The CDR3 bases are TGCAGCGTACTCGACAGAGGTCCGTCTGGGGCCAACGTCCTGACTTTC.

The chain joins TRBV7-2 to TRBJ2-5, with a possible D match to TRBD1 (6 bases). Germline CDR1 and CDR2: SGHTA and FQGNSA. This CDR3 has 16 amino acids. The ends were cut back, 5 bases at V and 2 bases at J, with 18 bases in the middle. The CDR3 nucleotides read TGTGCCAGCAGCCTAAGCCGGGACACATCTCAAGAGACCCAGTACTTC. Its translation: CASSLSRDTSQETQYF.

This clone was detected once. The CDR3 sequence: CASSLDRVRGYTF. CDR3 coding DNA: TGTGCCAGCAGCTTAGACAGGGTGCGTGGCTACACCTTC. This sequence joins TRBV7-2 and TRBJ1-2; D may be TRBD1 (6 bases). The CDR3 length is 13 residues. Germline loops: CDR1 SGHTA, CDR2 FQGNSA. Trimming stripped 1 base from V and 7 bases from J, with 10 bases between.

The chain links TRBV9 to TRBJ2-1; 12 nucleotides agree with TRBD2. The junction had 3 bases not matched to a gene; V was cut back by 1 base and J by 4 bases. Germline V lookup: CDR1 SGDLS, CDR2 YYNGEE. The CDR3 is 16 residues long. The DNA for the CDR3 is TGTGCCAGCAGCGTAAAACTAGCGGGGGGTTACAATGAGCAGTTCTTC. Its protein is CASSVKLAGGYNEQFF.

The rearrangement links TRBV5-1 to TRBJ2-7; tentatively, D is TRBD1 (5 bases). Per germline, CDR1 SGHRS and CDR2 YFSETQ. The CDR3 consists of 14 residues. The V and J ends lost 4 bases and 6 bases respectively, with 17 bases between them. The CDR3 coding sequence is TGCGCCAGCAGCACTCCCTTTGGGGCCTTCGAGCAGTACTTC. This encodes CASSTPFGAFEQYF.

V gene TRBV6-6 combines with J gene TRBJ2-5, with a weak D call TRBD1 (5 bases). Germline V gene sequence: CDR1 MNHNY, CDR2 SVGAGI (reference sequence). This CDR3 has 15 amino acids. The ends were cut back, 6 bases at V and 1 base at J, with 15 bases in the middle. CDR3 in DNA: TGTGCCAGCAGCACACAGGCCCGGGCCCAAGAGACCCAGTACTTC. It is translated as CASSTQARAQETQYF.

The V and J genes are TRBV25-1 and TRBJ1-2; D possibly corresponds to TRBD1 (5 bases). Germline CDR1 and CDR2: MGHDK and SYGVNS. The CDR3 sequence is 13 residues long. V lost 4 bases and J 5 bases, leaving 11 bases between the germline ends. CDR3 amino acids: CASSAREGYGYTF. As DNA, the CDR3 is TGTGCCAGCAGTGCTAGGGAGGGGTATGGCTACACCTTC.

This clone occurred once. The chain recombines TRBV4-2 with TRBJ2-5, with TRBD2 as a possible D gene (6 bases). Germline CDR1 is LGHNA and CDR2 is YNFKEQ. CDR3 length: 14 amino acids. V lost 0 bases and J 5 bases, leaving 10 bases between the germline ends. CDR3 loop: CASSQEGGRETQYF. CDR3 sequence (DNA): TGTGCCAGCAGCCAAGAGGGTGGGAGGGAGACCCAGTACTTC.

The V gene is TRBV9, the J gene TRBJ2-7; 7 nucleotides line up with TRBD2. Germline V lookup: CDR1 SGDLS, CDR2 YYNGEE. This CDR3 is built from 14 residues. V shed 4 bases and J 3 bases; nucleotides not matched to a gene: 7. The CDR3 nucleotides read TGTGCCAGCAGCCCTGGGCGCGGGGGCTACGAGCAGTACTTC. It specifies CASSPGRGGYEQYF.

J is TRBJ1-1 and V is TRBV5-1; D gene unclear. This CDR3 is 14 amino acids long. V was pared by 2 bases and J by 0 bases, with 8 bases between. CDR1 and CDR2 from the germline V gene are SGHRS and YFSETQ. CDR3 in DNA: TGCGCCAGCAGCTTCGCGGGTATGAACACTGAAGCTTTCTTT. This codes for CASSFAGMNTEAFF.

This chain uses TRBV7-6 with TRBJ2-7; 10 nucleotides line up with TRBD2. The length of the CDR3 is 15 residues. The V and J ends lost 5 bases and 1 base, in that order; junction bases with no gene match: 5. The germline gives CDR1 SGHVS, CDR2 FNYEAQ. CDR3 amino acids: CASSAELAGSYEQYF. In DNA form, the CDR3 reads TGTGCCAGCAGCGCCGAACTAGCGGGGTCCTACGAGCAGTACTTC.